The source of this T cell receptor beta chain is a study of neurological immune-mediated disorders. V lost 0 bases, J lost 4 bases, and 13 bases lay in between. The CDR3 has 15 residues. The germline gives CDR1 DFQATT, CDR2 SNEGSKA (reference sequence). The cDNA was synthesized by 5'RACE incorporating 10-nucleotide random UMIs. In TCRdb, the 5' RACE reads were re-called with MiXCR into one record per CDR3 protein. The table includes 40,000 or so distinct CDR3 sequences, almost 7.5% detected once. In its sample, this clonotype was seen many times. The healthy controls volunteered at a blood bank in Maryland, USA.

This chain connects TRBV20-1 to TRBJ1-3; D uncertain. The specimen sequenced was PBMCs. The TCR sequence derives from a middle-aged woman in good health. CDR3 DNA sequence: TGCAGTGCTAGAGATGAGGCGGTCATCGGAAACACCATATATTTT. Amino acid sequence: CSARDEAVIGNTIYF.